These 8 T cell receptor beta chains were all obtained from the same sample, sequenced in a study of CD8+CD57+ T cells in acquired aplastic anemia. Genomic DNA provided the template from which TCR beta VDJ and CDR3 profiles were obtained. A single record per CDR3 protein comes from TCRdb applying MiXCR to the reads. Of 120,000 or so distinct CDR3 sequences in the sample, less than 50% were seen once. Sequencing involved patients with CD8+CD57+ cell expansion previously shown by flow cytometry. Sequencing was performed on sorted CD4+, CD8+, or CD8+CD57+ T cells (not recorded which) from PBMCs. The receptors stem from a human donor with aplastic anemia.

This clonotype was picked up one time. The genes are TRBV29-1 and TRBJ1-1; D is unclear. Germline V lookup: CDR1 SQVTM, CDR2 ANQGSEA. The CDR3 consists of 13 residues. V lost 3 bases and J lost 0, with 8 bases in between. The CDR3 loop reads CSVEGRVNTEAFF. The CDR3 nucleotides read TGCAGCGTTGAGGGTAGAGTGAACACTGAAGCTTTCTTT. Full variable domain (remainder filled in from reference TRBV29-1 and TRBJ1-1): SAVISQKPSRDICQRGTSLTIQCQVDSQVTMMFWYRQQPGQSLTLIATANQGSEATYESGFVIDKFPISRPNLTFSTLTVSNMSPEDSSIYLCSVEGRVNTEAFFGQGTRLTVV.

With respect to this clonotype: This sequence may be a read error, since a much larger clone differs from it by one base. V and J are TRBV10-1 and TRBJ1-2; a possible D gene is TRBD1 (5 bases). V gave up 6 bases and J gave up 1 base, with 18 bases separating them. The length of the CDR3 is 16 residues. CDR1 is WNHNN and CDR2 is SYGVQD in the germline V gene (reference sequence). The CDR3 DNA sequence: TGCGCCAGCAGCCAAGACTCCGGAGGGGTTAACTATGGCTACACCTTC. Translated: CASSQDSGGVNYGYTF.

This clonotype was detected only a few times. This may be a read error: a much more frequent sequence differs by one nucleotide. V gene TRBV7-7 combines with J gene TRBJ2-5; 7 nucleotides agree with TRBD2. This CDR3 contains 14 residues. Losses at the gene ends were 7 bases for V and 2 bases for J; bases not matched to a gene: 7. Germline V CDR1 and CDR2: SSHAT, FNYEAQ (reference sequence). The CDR3 region is CASNPTSSQETQYF. As DNA, the CDR3 is TGTGCCAGCAACCCGACTAGCAGTCAAGAGACCCAGTACTTC.

This clonotype was detected many times. The gene calls are TRBV5-6 and TRBJ1-2, with D possibly matching TRBD1 (6 bases). Trimming cost V 4 bases and J 8 bases, with 15 bases left between them. The CDR3 totals 13 residues. Germline lookup yields CDR1 SGHDT and CDR2 YYEEEE. CDR3: CASSRYRDLGYTF. The CDR3 DNA reads TGTGCCAGCAGCAGATACAGGGATTTAGGCTACACCTTC.

The chain combines TRBV7-9 with TRBJ1-1, with D maybe TRBD1 (5 bases). The CDR3 is made up of 14 amino acids. The V end lost 4 bases, the J end lost 4 bases, and 13 bases lay between the germline ends. Germline V gives CDR1 SEHNR, CDR2 FQNEAQ (reference sequence). CDR3 protein: CASSSSGLGTEAFF. CDR3 DNA sequence: TGTGCCAGCAGCTCCTCGGGGCTCGGCACTGAAGCTTTCTTT.

The gene calls are TRBV7-2 and TRBJ1-1; D unclear. Trimming took 1 base from V and 4 from J, leaving 7 bases between them. The CDR3 sequence is 13 residues long. The germline gives CDR1 SGHTA, CDR2 FQGNSA. DNA for the CDR3: TGTGCCAGCAGCTTAGGAGGGTTCACTGAAGCTTTCTTT. It specifies CASSLGGFTEAFF.

This clonotype came up many times. V usage is TRBV3-1 and J usage is TRBJ1-6; 10 bases map to TRBD1. Trimming took 3 bases from V and 7 from J; bases not matched to a gene: 3. CDR1 is LGHDT, CDR2 YNNKEL, per germline (reference sequence). The CDR3 is 15 residues long. In DNA, the CDR3 is TGTGCCAGCAGCCACTTGGGACAGGGGAATTCACCCCTCCACTTT. Protein product: CASSHLGQGNSPLHF.

This clonotype has a single count. The chain joins TRBV7-9 to TRBJ1-2; D call uncertain. The V end was cut by 0 bases, the J end by 4 bases, with 6 bases between. Germline CDR1 is SEHNR and CDR2 is FQNEAQ (reference sequence). This CDR3 is built from 13 residues. The CDR3 DNA reads as TGTGCCAGCAGCTTAGCGCGGAGCTATGGCTACACCTTC. Translated: CASSLARSYGYTF.